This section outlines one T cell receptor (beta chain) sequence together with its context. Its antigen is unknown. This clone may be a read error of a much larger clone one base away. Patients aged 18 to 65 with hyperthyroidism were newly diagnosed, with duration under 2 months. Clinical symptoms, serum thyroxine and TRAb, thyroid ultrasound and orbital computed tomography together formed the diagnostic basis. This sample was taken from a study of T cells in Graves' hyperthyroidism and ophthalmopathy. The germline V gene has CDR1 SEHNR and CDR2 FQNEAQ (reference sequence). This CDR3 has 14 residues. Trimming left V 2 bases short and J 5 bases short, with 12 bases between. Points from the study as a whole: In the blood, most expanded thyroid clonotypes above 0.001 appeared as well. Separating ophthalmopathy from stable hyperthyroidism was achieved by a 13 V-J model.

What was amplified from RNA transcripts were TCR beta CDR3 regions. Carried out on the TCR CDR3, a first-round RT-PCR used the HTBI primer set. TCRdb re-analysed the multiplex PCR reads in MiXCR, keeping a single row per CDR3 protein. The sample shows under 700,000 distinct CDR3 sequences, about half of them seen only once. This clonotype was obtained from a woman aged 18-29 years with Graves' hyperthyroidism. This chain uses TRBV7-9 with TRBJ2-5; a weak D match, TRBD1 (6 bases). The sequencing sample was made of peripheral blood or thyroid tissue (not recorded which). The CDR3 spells CASSLQGRAETQYF. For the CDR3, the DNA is TGTGCCAGCAGCTTACAGGGGCGTGCGGAGACCCAGTACTTC.